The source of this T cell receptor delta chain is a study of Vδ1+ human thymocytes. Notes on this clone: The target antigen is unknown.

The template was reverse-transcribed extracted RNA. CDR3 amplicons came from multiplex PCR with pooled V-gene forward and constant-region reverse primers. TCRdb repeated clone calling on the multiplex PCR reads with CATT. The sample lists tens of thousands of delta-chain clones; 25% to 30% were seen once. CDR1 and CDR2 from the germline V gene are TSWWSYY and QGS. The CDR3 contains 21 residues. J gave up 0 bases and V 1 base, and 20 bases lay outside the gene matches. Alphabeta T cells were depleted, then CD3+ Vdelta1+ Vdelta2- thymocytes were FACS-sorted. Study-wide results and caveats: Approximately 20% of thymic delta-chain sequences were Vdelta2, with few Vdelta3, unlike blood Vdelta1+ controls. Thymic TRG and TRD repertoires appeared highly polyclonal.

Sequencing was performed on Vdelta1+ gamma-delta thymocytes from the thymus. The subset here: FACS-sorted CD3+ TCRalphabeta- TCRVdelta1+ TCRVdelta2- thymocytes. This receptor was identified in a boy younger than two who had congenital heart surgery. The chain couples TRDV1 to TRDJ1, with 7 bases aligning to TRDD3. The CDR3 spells CALGEQRLLYWGKDYTDKLIF. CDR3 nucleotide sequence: TGTGCTCTTGGGGAACAAAGGCTCCTATACTGGGGCAAGGACTACACCGATAAACTCATCTTT.